This T cell receptor (beta chain) was found in a study of T cell repertoires in cytomegalovirus infection. About the research overall: Public TCR beta signature analysis indicated the presence of both CMV infection and matching HLA type.

TCRdb redid the calling of the reads with MiXCR, one entry per CDR3 protein. The sample carries roughly 120,000 distinct CDR3 sequences, about 30% recorded once. This clonotype was seen more than once but under ten times. Its matching antigen is unknown. Trimming took off 5 bases at V and 6 bases at J, with 14 bases between the two ends. From germline, CDR1 is SGHAT and CDR2 FQNNGV. The CDR3 has 13 residues. The TCR sequence derives from a human donor in good health (CMV status not recorded). Some clones in this sample may be carry-over from other donors' samples. This sample comprised CD8+ T cells from cultured PBMCs, obtained from culture after CMV antigen stimulation. The genes are TRBV11-2 and TRBJ2-7; D perhaps matches TRBD1 (6 bases). The CDR3 DNA reads TGTGCCAGCAGCGGATCAGGGGCCGCCGAGCAGTACTTC. Encoded protein: CASSGSGAAEQYF.